This T cell receptor (beta chain) was identified during a study of T cell repertoires in cytomegalovirus infection (dated by TCRdb to about 2019). Regarding the research as a whole: Donor HLA type was relevant to the analysis, because carriage of CMV infection together with the matching HLA type was indicated by public TCR beta signatures. Broad study findings and their caveats: The ex vivo response was dominated by HLA-C-restricted CMV-specific TCR beta clonotypes, which also provided the single most frequent clonotype in two of eight donors. In both this cohort and an independent approximately 400-donor cohort, the cumulative frequency of public TCR beta family members distinguished carriers of CMV infection plus the relevant HLA type.

About this clonotype: Its cognate antigen has yet to be identified. It has no much larger one-base neighbor in the sample; base qualities were not kept.

Reads for this sample came from an Illumina HiSeq 1500. Starting from the raw public reads, TCRdb applied fastp trimming at Q25, assembled clones with MiXCR and retained in-frame beta chains. Every distinct CDR3 protein forms one entry, paired with its most common genes and DNA. Present in this sample are 97,000 or so distinct CDR3 sequences, 16% of which were seen just once. The ten largest account for about 8.8% of the sample. Sequences DFQATT (CDR1) and SNEGSKA (CDR2) are obtained from the germline V gene (reference sequence). V loses 0 bases of germline sequence and J loses 0 bases, and the interval between the two ends is 11 bases. CDR3 length: 15 amino acids, cysteine to phenylalanine. Here the CDR3 DNA is all that survives: 45 bases in frame from base 1.

The receptor's source is a human donor in good health (CMV status not recorded). Some clones in this sample may be carry-over from other donors' samples. The chain was built from TRBV20-1 and TRBJ1-1; no D gene call is confident. Sequenced sample: PBMCs. The CDR3 reads as follows: CSARDPGGLNTEAFF. The sequenced DNA is TGCAGTGCTAGAGATCCTGGAGGGCTGAACACTGAAGCTTTCTTT.